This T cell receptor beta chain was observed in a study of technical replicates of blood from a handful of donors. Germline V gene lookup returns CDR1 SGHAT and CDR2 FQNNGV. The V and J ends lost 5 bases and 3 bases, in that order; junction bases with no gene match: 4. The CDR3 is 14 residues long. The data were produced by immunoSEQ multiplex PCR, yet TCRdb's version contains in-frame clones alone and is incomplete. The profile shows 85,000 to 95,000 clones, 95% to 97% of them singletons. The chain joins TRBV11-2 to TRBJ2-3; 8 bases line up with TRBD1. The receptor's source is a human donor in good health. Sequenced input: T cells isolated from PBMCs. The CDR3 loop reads CASSRTGLTDTQYF. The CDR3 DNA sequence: TGTGCCAGCAGCCGGACAGGGCTTACAGATACGCAGTATTTT.